This T cell receptor beta chain originates from a study of blood T cell repertoires in COVID-19. Overall study context: Collection of acute and convalescent COVID-19 samples took place in the United States, Italy and Spain. T cells, B-cell-depleted T cells, or PBMCs supplied cDNA or gDNA.

Original handling: Estimation of nucleated cell counts relied on the amplification of reference gene primers. The method was immunoSEQ multiplex PCR; TCRdb's version includes in-frame clones alone and lacks a portion of them. V and J calls and clone size follow that table, whereas D and trimming were derived from the DNA. The data hold 90,000 to 100,000 clones, with roughly 82% observed a single time. This CDR3 region has 14 residues. Trimming left V 7 bases short and J 0 bases short, with 12 bases between. Germline loops: CDR1 SNHLY, CDR2 FYNNEI. The clonotype was recovered from a man aged 55 to 69 with acute or convalescent COVID-19. The V gene is TRBV2, the J gene TRBJ1-1, with a tentative D call TRBD1 (5 bases). Sequencing was performed on peripheral blood. The CDR3 nucleotides read TGTGCCAGCACCTGGGGGGATATGAACACTGAAGCTTTCTTT. This encodes CASTWGDMNTEAFF. Full variable domain (remainder filled in from reference TRBV2 and TRBJ1-1): EPEVTQTPSHQVTQMGQEVILRCVPISNHLYFYWYRQILGQKVEFLVSFYNNEISEKSEIFDDQFSVERPDGSNFTLKIRSTKLEDSAMYFCASTWGDMNTEAFFGQGTRLTVV.